The 32 T cell receptor beta chains below all came from one sample that was sequenced in a study of blood T cells in healthy people across ages. A second roughly 6 to 11 cycle PCR used barcoded and J-beta primers. TCRdb fed the 5' RACE reads into MiXCR, producing one record per CDR3 protein. The repertoire includes about 1.8 million distinct CDR3 sequences, 49% of them detected once, and approximately 2.1% sits in the top ten. The sequenced sample consisted of blood. Source of these receptors: a woman between 40 and 55 years old in good health.

In DNA, the CDR3 is TGTGCCAGCAGCATACGGAAGGATTTAAACAATGAGCAGTTCTTC. Residues: CASSIRKDLNNEQFF. The chain is built from TRBV27 and TRBJ2-1, with D unresolved. The CDR3 length is 15 residues. The V gene's germline CDR1 is MNHEY and CDR2 SMNVEV (reference sequence). V lost 6 bases and J 5 bases, leaving 17 bases between the germline ends.

The table lists this clonotype with a count of one. The chain combines TRBV28 with TRBJ2-2; tentative D call: TRBD1 (6 bases). Trimming pared 5 bases from V and 4 bases from J, leaving 11 bases between. The CDR3 consists of 14 residues. CDR1 MDHEN and CDR2 SYDVKM come from the germline V gene. CDR3 DNA: TGTGCCAGCAGTGTTGACAGGTTCACCGGGGAGCTGTTTTTT. As protein: CASSVDRFTGELFF. Filled out from reference TRBV28 and TRBJ2-2, the complete variable domain reads DVKVTQSSRYLVKRTGEKVFLECVQDMDHENMFWYRQDPGLGLRLIYFSYDVKMKEKGDIPEGYSVSREKKERFSLILESASTNQTSMYLCASSVDRFTGELFFGEGSRLTVL.

This chain links TRBV7-2 with TRBJ2-3; 11 bases fit TRBD2. CDR1 and CDR2 (germline): SGHTA, FQGNSA. This CDR3 is 16 amino acids long. After removal of 3 bases from V and 5 bases from J, the junction contained 7 bases not matched to a gene. The CDR3 loop is CASSLASGGMGDTQYF. The DNA for the CDR3 is TGTGCCAGCAGCTTGGCTAGCGGGGGGATGGGAGATACGCAGTATTTT.

V usage is TRBV5-1 and J usage is TRBJ2-3; D call uncertain. Per germline, CDR1 SGHRS and CDR2 YFSETQ. The CDR3 has 15 amino acids. The V and J ends lost 0 bases and 3 bases respectively, with 11 bases between them. CDR3 DNA sequence: TGCGCCAGCAGCTTGGCCAAGGGCAGGACAGATACGCAGTATTTT. This gives the protein CASSLAKGRTDTQYF.

The chain joins TRBV29-1 to TRBJ2-1; D is possibly TRBD1 (6 bases). There are 10 residues in the CDR3. V was pared by 4 bases and J by 14 bases, with 12 bases between. Germline CDR1 SQVTM, CDR2 ANQGSEA. The CDR3 DNA sequence: TGCAGCGTTGGGGGGCATTCAGAGTTCTTC. Its protein product is CSVGGHSEFF.

V gene TRBV28 combines with J gene TRBJ2-5; 9 bases are shared with TRBD2. The V and J ends lost 0 bases and 4 bases, in that order; junction bases with no gene match: 3. The germline gives CDR1 MDHEN, CDR2 SYDVKM. The CDR3 loop spans 15 amino acids. Here the CDR3 DNA reads TGTGCCAGCAGTTTATGGGGACTAGCTGGAGAGACCCAGTACTTC. Protein: CASSLWGLAGETQYF.

The sample holds a few counts of this clonotype. The gene calls are TRBV6-6 and TRBJ2-4; 9 bases align to TRBD1. This CDR3 comprises 15 residues. Germline CDR1 MNHNY, CDR2 SVGAGI (reference sequence). V shed 6 bases, J shed 4 bases, and the junction held 7 bases outside the gene matches. CDR3 bases: TGTGCCAGCAGACAGGGGGCTAGCGAGAAAAACATTCAGTACTTC. This sequence encodes CASRQGASEKNIQYF.

The CDR3 region has the DNA TGTGCCAGCAGCTTTCCGAAAAACATTCAGTACTTC. The encoded protein is CASSFPKNIQYF. This rearrangement joins TRBV7-2 to TRBJ2-4; D is undetermined. The V gene lost 3 bases and the J gene lost 4 bases, with 4 bases spanning the gap. This CDR3 has 12 amino acids. Germline loops: CDR1 SGHTA, CDR2 FQGNSA.

This chain joins TRBV5-1 and TRBJ2-1; 12 bases line up with TRBD2. CDR3 length: 19 amino acids. With 4 bases clipped from V and 7 bases from J, the junction kept 18 bases outside the gene matches. Germline loops: CDR1 SGHRS, CDR2 YFSETQ. This CDR3 reads CASSRLAGGPLNGRNEQFF. The CDR3 bases are TGCGCCAGCAGCCGTCTAGCGGGGGGGCCCTTAAACGGTCGGAATGAGCAGTTCTTC. Full variable domain (rest looked up from reference TRBV5-1 and TRBJ2-1): KAGVTQTPRYLIKTRGQQVTLSCSPISGHRSVSWYQQTPGQGLQFLFEYFSETQRNKGNFPGRFSGRQFSNSRSEMNVSTLELGDSALYLCASSRLAGGPLNGRNEQFFGPGTRLTVL.

The rearrangement joins TRBV10-1 to TRBJ2-5; 8 bases fit TRBD2. This CDR3 contains 15 residues. Germline V gene sequence: CDR1 WNHNN, CDR2 SYGVQD (reference sequence). V was pared by 4 bases and J by 5 bases, with 9 bases of the junction left unmatched. In nucleotides, the CDR3 is TGCGCCAGCAGTGGTAGCGGGGCGACAGAGGAGACCCAGTACTTC. This encodes CASSGSGATEETQYF.

This clonotype has a single count. The junction shows a germline mismatch at one end, possibly a read error. The chain carries TRBV4-2 and TRBJ2-1, with 7 bases identical to TRBD1. CDR1 and CDR2 (germline): LGHNA, YNFKEQ. The CDR3 totals 17 residues. The CDR3 is CASRDGNRGLRYDEQFF. CDR3 bases: TGTGCCAGCAGGGACGGTAACAGGGGTCTCCGCTACGATGAGCAGTTCTTC.

A word on this clonotype: A much larger clone differs from this one at a single base, so this may be a read error. The final CDR3 position lacks the conserved phenylalanine or tryptophan, pointing to a likely read error. The rearrangement links TRBV20-1 to TRBJ2-5, with D perhaps matching TRBD1 (6 bases). Near its end, the DNA agrees better with TRBJ2-7, so the J call may be wrong. Germline V gene sequence: CDR1 DFQATT, CDR2 SNEGSKA (reference sequence). The CDR3 covers 14 residues. The CDR3 loop is CSANRDTSSYEQYY. In nucleotides, the CDR3 is TGCAGTGCAAATAGGGACACTAGCTCCTACGAGCAGTACTAC.

This clonotype has just a few counts. V gene TRBV6-5 combines with J gene TRBJ2-5; D might be TRBD1 (6 bases). In germline, CDR1 is MNHEY, CDR2 SVGAGI. V gave up 3 bases and J gave up 5 bases, with 13 bases separating them. This CDR3 has 14 residues. CDR3 sequence reads: CASSYSTGHETQYF. CDR3 DNA: TGTGCCAGCAGTTATTCCACAGGGCATGAGACCCAGTACTTC.

V usage is TRBV20-1 and J usage is TRBJ2-1, with 12 bases lining up with TRBD2. This CDR3 is built from 15 residues. Germline CDR1 is DFQATT and CDR2 is SNEGSKA (reference sequence). The ends lost 8 bases at V and 3 bases at J; junction bases unmatched: 8. CDR3 region: CSQKGLAGNYNEQFF. In DNA form, the CDR3 reads TGCAGTCAGAAAGGACTAGCGGGGAACTACAATGAGCAGTTCTTC.

The rearrangement uses TRBV6-2 or TRBV6-3 and TRBJ2-1; 10 bases fit TRBD1. Unmatched junction bases numbered 6, after V lost 6 bases and J lost 4 bases. This CDR3 region has 15 residues. Germline CDR1 is MNHEY and CDR2 is SVGEGT. The CDR3 coding sequence is TGTGCCAGCAGACTTGACAGGGGGCTTTACAATGAGCAGTTCTTC. This sequence encodes CASRLDRGLYNEQFF.

The rearrangement uses TRBV4-1 and TRBJ2-1; 9 nucleotides align to TRBD2. The J segment lost 7 bases and the V segment lost 1 base, leaving 8 bases of the junction unmatched. Per germline, CDR1 MGHRA and CDR2 YSYEKL. There are 16 residues in the CDR3. The CDR3 reads CASSQVFLAGRNEQFF. The CDR3, as DNA: TGCGCCAGCAGCCAAGTTTTTCTAGCGGGGCGGAATGAGCAGTTCTTC.

This chain uses TRBV20-1 with TRBJ1-4; the D gene is possibly TRBD1 (5 bases). The CDR3 loop spans 16 amino acids. V lost 4 bases and J 0 bases, leaving 15 bases between the germline ends. Looked up from germline, CDR1 is DFQATT and CDR2 is SNEGSKA (reference sequence). The CDR3: CSAIRAGRSTNEKLFF. CDR3 coding DNA: TGCAGTGCTATACGCGCGGGACGGTCAACTAATGAAAAACTGTTTTTT.

V usage is TRBV24-1 and J usage is TRBJ2-7; possible D gene TRBD2, 5 bases. CDR1 KGHDR and CDR2 SFDVKD come from the germline V gene. This CDR3 spans 12 amino acids. V was pared by 2 bases and J by 10 bases, with 11 bases between. The CDR3 is CATSDSLEAQYF. The DNA of the CDR3 is TGTGCCACCAGTGATTCACTAGAGGCCCAGTACTTC.

This clonotype came up a few times. The chain employs TRBV11-1 and TRBJ2-5; D unresolved. The germline V gene has CDR1 SGHAT and CDR2 FQDESV (reference sequence). Trimming removed 5 bases at V and 4 bases at J, with 17 bases between. The CDR3 is 15 residues long. The DNA of the CDR3 is TGTGCCAGCAGCGTTGGTGGCCGCTGGGGAGAGACCCAGTACTTC. This gives the protein CASSVGGRWGETQYF.

This clonotype was observed a handful of times. The chain carries TRBV14 and TRBJ2-6; D gene unclear. The V gene lost 4 bases and the J gene lost 0 bases, with 10 bases spanning the gap. This CDR3 contains 16 residues. Germline V CDR1 and CDR2: SGHDN, FVKESK. This CDR3 reads CASSRSDFSGANVLTF. CDR3 nucleotides: TGTGCCAGCAGCCGGTCCGATTTCTCTGGGGCCAACGTCCTGACTTTC.

At least ten counts were recorded for this clonotype. The chain's CDR3 is CSVEDRSGGRSYEQYF. The CDR3 bases are TGCAGCGTTGAAGATCGGAGCGGGGGGAGGTCCTACGAGCAGTACTTC. This chain joins TRBV29-1 and TRBJ2-7; 9 bases align to TRBD2. J lost 1 base, V lost 0 bases, and 7 bases had no gene match. CDR3 size: 16 residues. Germline CDR1 SQVTM, CDR2 ANQGSEA.

The chain employs TRBV3-1 and TRBJ2-1; D unresolved. CDR3 length equals 15 residues. Trimming shortened V by 0 bases and J by 4 bases, and 10 bases separated the two germline ends. Per the germline V gene, CDR1 is LGHDT and CDR2 is YNNKEL (reference sequence). The CDR3 reads CASSQDFSPYNEQFF. CDR3 nucleotides: TGTGCCAGCAGCCAAGATTTTTCCCCGTACAATGAGCAGTTCTTC.

This clonotype was counted between two and nine times. This chain connects TRBV7-8 to TRBJ2-7, with 7 bases lining up with TRBD1. The junction had 12 bases not matched to a gene; V was cut back by 6 bases and J by 4 bases. Germline V gene sequence: CDR1 SGHVS, CDR2 FQNEAQ. CDR3 length: 15 residues. The CDR3 is CASSTRGAGGYEQYF. DNA for the CDR3: TGTGCCAGCAGTACCAGGGGAGCAGGGGGTTACGAGCAGTACTTC. Filled out from reference TRBV7-8 and TRBJ2-7, the complete variable domain reads GAGVSQSPRYKVAKRGQDVALRCDPISGHVSLFWYQQALGQGPEFLTYFQNEAQLDKSGLPSDRFFAERPEGSVSTLKIQRTQQEDSAVYLCASSTRGAGGYEQYFGPGTRLTVT.

The table lists this clonotype with a few counts. This chain links TRBV6-1 with TRBJ1-2; weak D call: TRBD1 (6 bases). The CDR3 runs 17 residues. The ends were cut back, 5 bases at V and 0 bases at J, with 19 bases in the middle. The germline CDR1 and CDR2 sequences are MNHNS and SASEGT. CDR3 region: CASSPFRGAIANYGYTF. DNA of the CDR3: TGTGCCAGCAGTCCCTTTCGGGGGGCGATAGCTAACTATGGCTACACCTTC.

This clonotype was recorded a few times. The V call is TRBV28, the J call TRBJ2-7; 16 positions match TRBD2. J lost 2 bases, V lost 8 bases, and 3 bases had no gene match. CDR1 is MDHEN and CDR2 is SYDVKM in the germline V gene. CDR3 length: 15 residues. For the CDR3, the DNA is TGTGCCAGCCGAGGGACTAGCGGGGGGGCCTACGAGCAGTACTTC. The encoded protein is CASRGTSGGAYEQYF.

CDR3: CASNPSGTSYEQYF. The CDR3 nucleotides are TGTGCCAGCAATCCCTCCGGCACATCCTACGAGCAGTACTTC. The chain joins TRBV28 to TRBJ2-7; D gene unclear. The V gene's germline CDR1 is MDHEN and CDR2 SYDVKM. This CDR3 region has 14 residues. V was clipped by 7 bases and J by 1 base, with 14 bases between them.

V and J are TRBV6-2 or TRBV6-3 and TRBJ2-1; 7 bases line up with TRBD2. Germline trimming cut 9 bases from V and 2 bases from J; bases unmatched to any gene: 10. CDR3 size: 15 residues. Germline V lookup: CDR1 MNHEY, CDR2 SVGEGT. The CDR3 sequence: CASSMGREPYNEQFF. The CDR3 DNA reads TGTGCCAGTTCCATGGGGCGGGAGCCCTACAATGAGCAGTTCTTC.

V is TRBV29-1 and J is TRBJ1-2; weak D call: TRBD1 (5 bases). Germline CDR1 is SQVTM and CDR2 is ANQGSEA. This CDR3 has 13 residues. Trimming took 6 bases from V and 8 from J, leaving 19 bases between them. CDR3 nucleotide sequence: TGCAGCGTCGCGAGATCTACTGAGGGGGGCTACACCTTC. Translated: CSVARSTEGGYTF.

This chain links TRBV12-3 or TRBV12-4 with TRBJ2-7; either TRBD1 or TRBD2 may supply D (5 bases each). The CDR3 consists of 15 residues. Trimming stripped 2 bases from V and 0 bases from J, with 11 bases between. The CDR3 sequence is CASSLWDRRSYEQYF. The CDR3, as DNA: TGTGCCAGCAGTTTATGGGACCGACGCTCCTACGAGCAGTACTTC.

The V gene is TRBV11-1, the J gene TRBJ2-4; 7 bases fit TRBD2. V lost 0 bases, J lost 13 bases, and 12 bases stayed unmatched. This CDR3 has 15 residues. CDR1 and CDR2 (germline): SGHAT, FQDESV (reference sequence). This CDR3 reads CASSLALSPRREQYF. The CDR3 DNA reads TGTGCCAGCAGCTTAGCGCTTTCCCCGCGGCGGGAGCAGTACTTC.

The chain employs TRBV20-1 and TRBJ2-3; 11 bases are shared with TRBD1. Germline CDR1 and CDR2: DFQATT and SNEGSKA (reference sequence). This CDR3 spans 16 amino acids. Trimming cost V 5 bases and J 0 bases; bases outside gene matches: 7. CDR3 sequence reads: CSARDRGRLSTDTQYF. The CDR3 coding sequence is TGCAGTGCTCGGGACAGGGGGAGGTTGAGCACAGATACGCAGTATTTT.

CDR3: CASIREQGQPQHF. The CDR3 DNA follows: TGTGCCAGCATCCGGGAACAGGGACAGCCCCAGCATTTT. The chain uses TRBV2 and TRBJ1-5; perhaps TRBD1 as D (6 bases). V lost 7 bases, J lost 7 bases, and 14 bases lay in between. The germline gives CDR1 SNHLY, CDR2 FYNNEI. This CDR3 contains 13 residues. Filled out from reference TRBV2 and TRBJ1-5, the complete variable domain reads EPEVTQTPSHQVTQMGQEVILRCVPISNHLYFYWYRQILGQKVEFLVSFYNNEISEKSEIFDDQFSVERPDGSNFTLKIRSTKLEDSAMYFCASIREQGQPQHFGDGTRLSIL.